Listed below are T cell receptor beta chains from one sample, sequenced in a study of T-cell reconstitution after alpha-beta-depleted transplantation in children. One entry per CDR3 protein results from TCRdb running MiXCR on the PCR reads. The sample contains a few hundred thousand distinct CDR3 sequences, about an eighth of which appear only once. The source material was PBMCs, mostly from graft donor cells, sampled 360 days after TCRalphabeta/CD19-depleted stem cell transplant. These receptors came from a male patient younger than 18 who had a stem cell transplant for acute myeloid leukemia, so the T cells may come from the graft donor. Both conserved end residues are part of each CDR3. A D gene is named only where the DNA matches it firmly. Clone size is given for some rows only: seen once, a few or many times, or a class if the clone is expanded.

j_gene | abundance | v_gene | d_gene | CDR3nt | CDR3aa
TRBJ2-7 | few | TRBV7-6 | TRBD2 | TGTGCCAGCAGCCCATTTAGCGGGAGGGCCCGCTACGAGCAGTACTTC | CASSPFSGRARYEQYF
TRBJ1-6 | few | TRBV7-6 | - | TGTGCCAGCAGCTTGTTGGCCTTACCCTATAATTCACCCCTCCACTTT | CASSLLALPYNSPLHF
TRBJ2-7 | many | TRBV6-2/TRBV6-3 | TRBD2 | TGTGCCAGCCAGCGGGGTTCGGGCGAGCAGTACTTC | CASQRGSGEQYF
TRBJ2-1 | few | TRBV7-2 | - | TGTGCCAGCAGCTTTCGGGATCCCTTGTGGTTCTTC | CASSFRDPLWFF
TRBJ1-4 | few | TRBV2 | - | TGTGCCATAACGGAGGGACGGAATGAAAAACTGTTTTTT | CAITEGRNEKLFF
TRBJ2-5 | many | TRBV5-4 | - | TGTGCCAGCAGCTTGTACCCGGGCCAGGAGACCCAGTACTTC | CASSLYPGQETQYF
TRBJ2-2 | few | TRBV9 | TRBD2 | TGTGCCAGCAGCGAAACTAGCGGATTGAACACCGGGGAGCTGTTTTTT | CASSETSGLNTGELFF
TRBJ2-7 | few | TRBV28 | - | TGTGCCAGCAGTTTCCCAATCACCGCTGGTCTCCACGAGCAGTACTTC | CASSFPITAGLHEQYF
TRBJ1-1 | many | TRBV20-1 | - | TGCAGTGCTAGAGATCCCGGGACAACAAACACTGAAGCTTTCTTT | CSARDPGTTNTEAFF
TRBJ2-1 | many | TRBV7-6 | TRBD2 | TGTGCCAGCAGCTTAGACCTAGCGGGAGAAGGTGAGCAGTTCTTC | CASSLDLAGEGEQFF
TRBJ2-4 | few | TRBV5-1 | TRBD1 | TGCGCCAGCAGCCTCTTACAGGGGATGTACATTCAGTACTTC | CASSLLQGMYIQYF
TRBJ2-7 | - | TRBV12-3/TRBV12-4 | TRBD2 | TGTGCCAGCAGTTCTATCCGGACTAGCGGGTCTCACTACGAGCAGTACTTC | CASSSIRTSGSHYEQYF
TRBJ2-7 | few | TRBV12-3/TRBV12-4 | - | TGTGCCAGCAGTCCACTGGGACATTACTACGAGCAGTACTTC | CASSPLGHYYEQYF
TRBJ2-4 | once | TRBV19 | - | TGTGCCAGTAAATCGCTTGGGGGAGTAGGGACCAAAAACATTCAGTACTTC | CASKSLGGVGTKNIQYF
TRBJ2-7 | few | TRBV6-5 | TRBD2 | TGTGCCACCCTCGGAGGACTAGCGGGACCTACGGAGCAGTACTTC | CATLGGLAGPTEQYF
TRBJ2-7 | few | TRBV7-2 | TRBD2 | TGTGCCAGCAGCTTAGAAGGCGGGAGGTCCTACGAGCAGTACTTC | CASSLEGGRSYEQYF
TRBJ2-2 | many | TRBV10-3 | TRBD2 | TGTGCCATCAAAAGCGGGAGGGATAACACCGGGGAGCTGTTTTTT | CAIKSGRDNTGELFF
TRBJ2-4 | - | TRBV12-5 | - | TGTGCTAGTGGTTTGCCGCACCGCCCTCAGGGTGCCAAAAACATTCAGTACTTC | CASGLPHRPQGAKNIQYF
TRBJ1-3 | few | TRBV18 | - | TGTGCCAGCTCACCACTGTCTAGAGTCGTACCCGGAAACACCATATATTTT | CASSPLSRVVPGNTIYF
TRBJ1-2 | many | TRBV29-1 | - | TGCAGCGTTGATGCACAGGGAGGGGACTATGGCTACACCTTC | CSVDAQGGDYGYTF
TRBJ2-1 | few | TRBV5-1 | - | TGCGCCAGCAGCTTGGGCGTATGGCAGCGGAACAATGAGCAGTTCTTC | CASSLGVWQRNNEQFF
TRBJ2-1 | few | TRBV4-3 | - | TGCGCCAGCAGCCAAGATCCGGAGGGAGATGAGCAGTTCTTC | CASSQDPEGDEQFF
TRBJ1-1 | many | TRBV6-2/TRBV6-3 | - | TGTGCCAGCAGTTACTGGCCCTCGGGGGGGACTGAAGCTTTCTTT | CASSYWPSGGTEAFF
TRBJ2-3 | - | TRBV20-1 | - | TGCAGCGGACCAGGGGCGAGGACAGATACGCAGTATTTT | CSGPGARTDTQYF
TRBJ1-1 | many | TRBV12-3/TRBV12-4 | - | TGTGCCAGCAAGCGCAGGGTACATTCCCTTGAAGCTTTCTTT | CASKRRVHSLEAFF
TRBJ1-4 | few | TRBV11-2 | TRBD1 | TGTGCCAGCAGTCTCAACCCCGGCCGGACAGGGGCAACTAATGAAAAACTGTTTTTT | CASSLNPGRTGATNEKLFF
TRBJ2-7 | few | TRBV7-6 | TRBD2 | TGTGCCAGCAGCATACTAGCGGGAGGGCTCGAGGACGAGCAGTACTTC | CASSILAGGLEDEQYF
TRBJ2-3 | - | TRBV5-5 | - | TGTGCCAGCAGCTCCGTCCTTCTTAACCAGAACCTAAGGGATACGCAGTATTTT | CASSSVLLNQNLRDTQYF
TRBJ1-3 | few | TRBV19 | TRBD1 | TGTGCCAGTAGCCGACAGGGCACCCATTACGGCTCTGGAAACACCATATATTTT | CASSRQGTHYGSGNTIYF
TRBJ2-7 | few | TRBV6-1 | TRBD1 | TGTGCCAGCAGTGCACAGGGGGTAGACGAGCAGTACTTC | CASSAQGVDEQYF
TRBJ2-7 | - | TRBV28 | TRBD2 | TGTGCCAGCAGTTTGGCGGGACTAGCGGACTTCTACGAGCAGTACTTC | CASSLAGLADFYEQYF
TRBJ2-3 | many | TRBV29-1 | - | TGCAGCGTTGGGAGGGTCTTGAAAGATACGCAGTATTTT | CSVGRVLKDTQYF
TRBJ1-2 | many | TRBV6-2/TRBV6-3 | - | TGTGCCAGCAGTACAGGGATTAGGAACTATGGCTACACCTTC | CASSTGIRNYGYTF
TRBJ2-7 | few | TRBV28 | TRBD2 | TGTGCCAGCAGTTCGCCTAGCGGGCTATCCTACGAGCAGTACTTC | CASSSPSGLSYEQYF
TRBJ2-7 | many | TRBV21-1 | - | TGTGCCAGCAGCAAAGAATCCGGTATCTCCTACGAGCAGTACTTC | CASSKESGISYEQYF
TRBJ2-1 | few | TRBV7-9 | - | TGTGCCAGCAGCTTAAGGCAGGTAGACAATGAGCAGTTCTTC | CASSLRQVDNEQFF
TRBJ2-7 | few | TRBV7-2 | - | TGTGCCAGCAGCTTAGAGCAGGGAACCTACGAGCAGTACTTC | CASSLEQGTYEQYF
TRBJ1-2 | - | TRBV29-1 | TRBD1 | TGCAGCGTTCCCCGAGGACAGGCGCTTAGCTATGGCTACACCTTC | CSVPRGQALSYGYTF
TRBJ2-2 | few | TRBV5-1 | TRBD2 | TGCGCCAGCAGCTTAAGCGGGAGTCAAACCGGGGAGCTGTTTTTT | CASSLSGSQTGELFF
TRBJ2-5 | few | TRBV19 | - | TGTGCCAGTAACCCTTTCTTCCGGGACTTACGATTCCAAGAGACCCAGTACTTC | CASNPFFRDLRFQETQYF
TRBJ2-4 | few | TRBV10-1 | - | TGCGCCAGCAGTGACTCGAGGTTCGGTAACATTCAGTACTTC | CASSDSRFGNIQYF
TRBJ1-3 | few | TRBV6-1 | TRBD1 | TGTGCCAGCACCAAGACAGGGGTCGCTGGAAACACCATATATTTT | CASTKTGVAGNTIYF
TRBJ2-1 | - | TRBV20-1 | TRBD2 | TGCAGTGCTAGAGGGCAGCGGGATTACAATGAGCAGTTCTTC | CSARGQRDYNEQFF
TRBJ2-1 | many | TRBV4-3 | - | TGCGCCAGCAGCCCCAGAGGCGGGATCACCTTTAACAATGAGCAGTTCTTC | CASSPRGGITFNNEQFF
TRBJ2-1 | - | TRBV18 | - | TGTGCCAGCTCACCGCTGGGTACAATGGGTGAGCAGTTCTTC | CASSPLGTMGEQFF
TRBJ2-1 | - | TRBV15 | TRBD2 | TGTGCCACCAGCAGAGAGGCTAGCGGGAGGAGGCTCTTC | CATSREASGRRLF
TRBJ2-5 | - | TRBV11-2 | TRBD2 | TGTGCCAGCAGCTCCACGGGACTAGCGGGAGGGTGGGATGAGACCCAGTACTTC | CASSSTGLAGGWDETQYF
TRBJ1-3 | many | TRBV7-2 | - | TGTGCCAGCAGCTTAGTTGACTTCTCTGGAAACACCATATATTTT | CASSLVDFSGNTIYF